The rows below give T cell receptor beta chains drawn from one sample of a study of shared clonotypes between healthy human individuals. Assay used: immunoSEQ multiplex PCR; TCRdb lists only in-frame clones, some missing. The sample shows about 2 million clones, about 94% of them seen only once. Sequences were obtained from naive CD8+ T cells sorted from blood. These receptors were taken from a man aged 18 to 30 in good health. Each CDR3 is given with its conserved first and last residue. Fields, in order: V gene, J gene, D gene, clone size, CDR3 DNA, CDR3 protein. D genes are given only for firm matches. Expanded clones are given a class, and other clones once, few, many or no size at all.

v_gene: TRBV19; j_gene: TRBJ2-1; d_gene: .; abundance: .; CDR3nt: TGTGCCAGTAGTATTACAGGAAACCTCTACAATGAGCAGTTCTTC; CDR3aa: CASSITGNLYNEQFF
v_gene: TRBV6-5; j_gene: TRBJ1-2; d_gene: .; abundance: .; CDR3nt: TGTGCCAGCAGCGATCAAAGAGGGGATGGCTACACCTTC; CDR3aa: CASSDQRGDGYTF
v_gene: TRBV7-9; j_gene: TRBJ2-1; d_gene: .; abundance: .; CDR3nt: TGTGCCAGCAGCCCGGAGACAGGTTACTACAATGAGCAGTTCTTC; CDR3aa: CASSPETGYYNEQFF
v_gene: TRBV10-2; j_gene: TRBJ1-1; d_gene: .; abundance: .; CDR3nt: TGCGCCAGCAGTGAGAGGGAAACGAACACTGAAGCTTTCTTT; CDR3aa: CASSERETNTEAFF
v_gene: TRBV30; j_gene: TRBJ2-3; d_gene: TRBD2; abundance: .; CDR3nt: TGTGCCTGGAGTCCGGGAGCGGGAGACCTCACAGATACGCAGTATTTT; CDR3aa: CAWSPGAGDLTDTQYF
v_gene: TRBV5-1; j_gene: TRBJ2-7; d_gene: TRBD1; abundance: .; CDR3nt: TGCGCCAGCAGGGGGGGGACAGGGTCGGACTCCTACGAGCAGTACTTC; CDR3aa: CASRGGTGSDSYEQYF
v_gene: TRBV7-8; j_gene: TRBJ1-4; d_gene: .; abundance: .; CDR3nt: TGTGCCAGCAGCTTAGTCCTGGACTCCTACGAAGCTGATGAAAAACTGTTTTTT; CDR3aa: CASSLVLDSYEADEKLFF
v_gene: TRBV14; j_gene: TRBJ2-1; d_gene: .; abundance: few; CDR3nt: TGTGCCAGCAGCCAAGATCCCTGGGCGGTGGAGTTCTTC; CDR3aa: CASSQDPWAVEFF
v_gene: TRBV6-1; j_gene: TRBJ1-1; d_gene: TRBD1; abundance: .; CDR3nt: TGTGCCAGCAGTGACGAGGGACAGGGCACCACTGAAGCTTTCTTT; CDR3aa: CASSDEGQGTTEAFF
v_gene: TRBV14; j_gene: TRBJ1-6; d_gene: .; abundance: .; CDR3nt: TGTGCCAGCAGTGCCCTTGGGGACCTGGATTCACCCCTCCACTTT; CDR3aa: CASSALGDLDSPLHF
v_gene: TRBV7-8; j_gene: TRBJ2-3; d_gene: .; abundance: once; CDR3nt: TGTGCCAGCAGCACAGATACGCAGTATTTT; CDR3aa: CASSTDTQYF
v_gene: TRBV7-9; j_gene: TRBJ2-5; d_gene: TRBD1; abundance: .; CDR3nt: TGTGCCGGAGACAGGGGGGACCAAGAGACCCAGTACTTC; CDR3aa: CAGDRGDQETQYF
v_gene: TRBV4-3; j_gene: TRBJ1-1; d_gene: .; abundance: .; CDR3nt: TGCGCCAGCAGCCAAGATTTTCAGCCCCGGAACACTGAAGCTTTCTTT; CDR3aa: CASSQDFQPRNTEAFF
v_gene: TRBV28; j_gene: TRBJ2-7; d_gene: TRBD1; abundance: .; CDR3nt: TGTGCCAGCAGTGTGACAGGGTCTCCCTACGAGCAGTACTTC; CDR3aa: CASSVTGSPYEQYF
v_gene: TRBV27; j_gene: TRBJ2-1; d_gene: .; abundance: .; CDR3nt: TGTGCCAGCAGTTTATCTACTAGCTACAATGAGCAGTTCTTC; CDR3aa: CASSLSTSYNEQFF
v_gene: TRBV5-6; j_gene: TRBJ2-5; d_gene: TRBD2; abundance: .; CDR3nt: TGTGCCAGCAGCTCGACTAGCGGGTCTCAAGAGACCCAGTACTTC; CDR3aa: CASSSTSGSQETQYF
v_gene: TRBV9; j_gene: TRBJ1-5; d_gene: .; abundance: .; CDR3nt: TGTGCCAGCAGCGTAGGCGGGGGAGGCAATCAGCCCCAGCATTTT; CDR3aa: CASSVGGGGNQPQHF
v_gene: TRBV4-1; j_gene: TRBJ2-7; d_gene: .; abundance: .; CDR3nt: TGCGCCAGCAGCCTACGTCAGGGCGGAGGTTCCTACGAGCAGTACTTC; CDR3aa: CASSLRQGGGSYEQYF
v_gene: TRBV9; j_gene: TRBJ2-3; d_gene: .; abundance: .; CDR3nt: TGTGCCAGCAGCAGACCGGGACGCACAGATACGCAGTATTTT; CDR3aa: CASSRPGRTDTQYF
v_gene: TRBV7-9; j_gene: TRBJ2-7; d_gene: TRBD1; abundance: .; CDR3nt: TGTGCCAGCAGCGCGGGACAGGTAATCTCCTACGAGCAGTACTTC; CDR3aa: CASSAGQVISYEQYF
v_gene: TRBV30; j_gene: TRBJ2-7; d_gene: .; abundance: .; CDR3nt: TGTGCCTGGAGTGTACAGGGTGGGAGCTCCTACGAGCAGTACTTC; CDR3aa: CAWSVQGGSSYEQYF
v_gene: TRBV5-5; j_gene: TRBJ2-1; d_gene: .; abundance: once; CDR3nt: TGTGCCAGCAGCTTGGTGACTAGTGAGCAGTTCTTC; CDR3aa: CASSLVTSEQFF
v_gene: TRBV28; j_gene: TRBJ1-5; d_gene: TRBD1; abundance: .; CDR3nt: TGTGCCAGCAGTCCCGGGACAGGGGTAAGCGGTCAGCCCCAGCATTTT; CDR3aa: CASSPGTGVSGQPQHF
v_gene: TRBV11-3; j_gene: TRBJ2-2; d_gene: TRBD1; abundance: .; CDR3nt: TGTGCCAGCAGCGTCAGGGGGCGGGACACCGGGGAGCTGTTTTTT; CDR3aa: CASSVRGRDTGELFF
v_gene: TRBV20-1; j_gene: TRBJ2-7; d_gene: .; abundance: .; CDR3nt: TGCAGTGCTAGACAGGGGTCCGAGCAGTACTTC; CDR3aa: CSARQGSEQYF
v_gene: TRBV6-1; j_gene: TRBJ2-2; d_gene: TRBD2; abundance: .; CDR3nt: TGTGCCAGCAGTGAAAGGTGGAAGACTAGCGGGGGCAACACCGGGGAGCTGTTTTTT; CDR3aa: CASSERWKTSGGNTGELFF
v_gene: TRBV27; j_gene: TRBJ2-2; d_gene: TRBD2; abundance: .; CDR3nt: TGTGCCAGCAGTTTATTAGGGGTAGCGGGGGTTTCGAACACCGGGGAGCTGTTTTTT; CDR3aa: CASSLLGVAGVSNTGELFF
v_gene: TRBV7-6; j_gene: TRBJ2-3; d_gene: TRBD2; abundance: .; CDR3nt: TGTGCCAGCAGCTCCCACCTAGCGGGCACAGATACGCAGTATTTT; CDR3aa: CASSSHLAGTDTQYF
v_gene: TRBV7-9; j_gene: TRBJ1-1; d_gene: .; abundance: .; CDR3nt: TGTGCCAGCAGCTTAGCCGACCCGGGTTGGGCGGACACTGAAGCTTTCTTT; CDR3aa: CASSLADPGWADTEAFF
v_gene: TRBV4-1; j_gene: TRBJ1-5; d_gene: TRBD1; abundance: .; CDR3nt: TGCGCCAGCAGCCGTACGACAGGGGTGGATCAGCCCCAGCATTTT; CDR3aa: CASSRTTGVDQPQHF
v_gene: TRBV11-2; j_gene: TRBJ2-1; d_gene: .; abundance: .; CDR3nt: TGTGCCAGCAGCTTAGACCCGAGCTCCTACAATGAGCAGTTCTTC; CDR3aa: CASSLDPSSYNEQFF
v_gene: TRBV7-2; j_gene: TRBJ2-1; d_gene: .; abundance: .; CDR3nt: TGTGCCAGCAGTTTTTCGGCTAGTTATGAGCAGTTCTTC; CDR3aa: CASSFSASYEQFF
v_gene: TRBV29-1; j_gene: TRBJ2-5; d_gene: .; abundance: .; CDR3nt: TGCAGCGTTCCGGACATCTTCCCCCAAGAGACCCAGTACTTC; CDR3aa: CSVPDIFPQETQYF
v_gene: TRBV2; j_gene: TRBJ2-7; d_gene: TRBD2; abundance: .; CDR3nt: TGTGCCAGCAGTGGGGGGGGGAGCTCCTACGAGCAGTACTTC; CDR3aa: CASSGGGSSYEQYF
v_gene: TRBV5-6; j_gene: TRBJ2-7; d_gene: .; abundance: .; CDR3nt: TGTGCCAGCAGCTTGGGAGTAGGGGGCTACGAGCAGTACTTC; CDR3aa: CASSLGVGGYEQYF
v_gene: TRBV28; j_gene: TRBJ1-2; d_gene: .; abundance: .; CDR3nt: TGTGCCAGCAGTCCCCTGACCCCGAGAAGGGGCTACACCTTC; CDR3aa: CASSPLTPRRGYTF
v_gene: TRBV13; j_gene: TRBJ2-7; d_gene: TRBD2; abundance: few; CDR3nt: TGTGCCAGCAGCTTAGAAGGGGACGCGGGAGAGCCCTACGAGCAGTACTTC; CDR3aa: CASSLEGDAGEPYEQYF
v_gene: TRBV7-2; j_gene: TRBJ2-3; d_gene: TRBD1; abundance: .; CDR3nt: TGTGCCGAAGGGACAGACACAGATACGCAGTATTTT; CDR3aa: CAEGTDTDTQYF
v_gene: TRBV5-6; j_gene: TRBJ1-1; d_gene: .; abundance: .; CDR3nt: TGTGCCAGCAGCTTGGGGGGCAGTGCTGTCACTGAAGCTTTCTTT; CDR3aa: CASSLGGSAVTEAFF
v_gene: TRBV4-1; j_gene: TRBJ2-1; d_gene: TRBD2; abundance: .; CDR3nt: TGCGCCAGCAGCCTCATGAAACTCGGACTAGCGGAAAACTACAATGAGCAGTTCTTC; CDR3aa: CASSLMKLGLAENYNEQFF
v_gene: TRBV7-3; j_gene: TRBJ1-1; d_gene: .; abundance: .; CDR3nt: TGTGCCAGCAGCCCCGGCGGGGCCCCTGAAGCTTTCTTT; CDR3aa: CASSPGGAPEAFF
v_gene: TRBV6-5; j_gene: TRBJ1-5; d_gene: .; abundance: once; CDR3nt: TGTGCCAGCAGTTCCTCTGTTGGGGAAATATTTCAGCCCCAGCATTTT; CDR3aa: CASSSSVGEIFQPQHF
v_gene: TRBV7-9; j_gene: TRBJ2-5; d_gene: TRBD1; abundance: .; CDR3nt: TGTGCCAGCAGCTTAGCGGGACAGGGGTTGGAGGAGACCCAGTACTTC; CDR3aa: CASSLAGQGLEETQYF
v_gene: TRBV4-1; j_gene: TRBJ2-1; d_gene: .; abundance: .; CDR3nt: TGCGCCAGCAGCCTGAACGCGGCTTACAATGAGCAGTTCTTC; CDR3aa: CASSLNAAYNEQFF
v_gene: TRBV9; j_gene: TRBJ2-7; d_gene: .; abundance: .; CDR3nt: TGTGCCAGCAGCACTTCGGGGTACGAGCAGTACTTC; CDR3aa: CASSTSGYEQYF
v_gene: TRBV28; j_gene: TRBJ2-2; d_gene: TRBD1; abundance: .; CDR3nt: TGTGCCAGCAGTTTCACAGGGGGCGCGAACGGGGAGCTGTTTTTT; CDR3aa: CASSFTGGANGELFF
v_gene: TRBV7-9; j_gene: TRBJ1-2; d_gene: .; abundance: .; CDR3nt: TGTGCCAGCAGCTTACAGACGGCATATGGCTACACCTTC; CDR3aa: CASSLQTAYGYTF
v_gene: TRBV6-6; j_gene: TRBJ2-7; d_gene: TRBD2; abundance: .; CDR3nt: TGTGCCAGCAGTTCGGGGGGTTCCTACGAGCAGTACTTC; CDR3aa: CASSSGGSYEQYF
v_gene: TRBV9; j_gene: TRBJ2-3; d_gene: .; abundance: .; CDR3nt: TGTGCCAGCAGCGACTCACCCCGACTGGACACAGATACGCAGTATTTT; CDR3aa: CASSDSPRLDTDTQYF
v_gene: TRBV27; j_gene: TRBJ2-7; d_gene: TRBD1; abundance: .; CDR3nt: TGTGCCAGCAGTCGAGGGCCGGGACAGGGGTACGACGAGCAGTACTTC; CDR3aa: CASSRGPGQGYDEQYF
v_gene: TRBV18; j_gene: TRBJ2-7; d_gene: TRBD1; abundance: .; CDR3nt: TGTGCCAGCTCGGTGGGACAGGGGACCTACGAGCAGTACTTC; CDR3aa: CASSVGQGTYEQYF
v_gene: TRBV27; j_gene: TRBJ2-7; d_gene: TRBD1; abundance: .; CDR3nt: TGTGCCAGCAGTCTGGGGACAGGGGGGACCTACGAGCAGTACTTC; CDR3aa: CASSLGTGGTYEQYF
v_gene: TRBV15; j_gene: TRBJ1-5; d_gene: TRBD1; abundance: .; CDR3nt: TGTGCCACCAGCAGCAGAACAGGGGATCAGCCCCAGCATTTT; CDR3aa: CATSSRTGDQPQHF
v_gene: TRBV11-2; j_gene: TRBJ2-7; d_gene: .; abundance: .; CDR3nt: TGTGCCAGCAGCTTACGCGGGGGCGCCTACGAGCAGTACTTC; CDR3aa: CASSLRGGAYEQYF
v_gene: TRBV30; j_gene: TRBJ1-2; d_gene: .; abundance: .; CDR3nt: TGTGCCTGTAGCCTTCCGACGGAGGGAAGTAACTATGGCTACACCTTC; CDR3aa: CACSLPTEGSNYGYTF